Shown below are 4 T cell receptor beta chains from a single sample sequenced in a study of a mutant IDH1 vaccine in newly diagnosed glioma. Generated by immunoSEQ multiplex PCR, the TCRdb table keeps only in-frame clones and is missing some. The sample shows about 22,000 clones, about nine tenths of them seen only once. Which antigens these TCRs recognize remains unknown. Time point of the sample: week 11, during vaccination. Each dose of the vaccine consisted of 300 ug of mutant IDH1 20-mer peptide, with topical imiquimod. Here the sequenced sample was PBMCs, taken from a glioma patient whose treatment included an IDH1 peptide vaccine. These receptor sequences come from a woman aged 40 to 50 with glioma.

This clone has a handful of counts. This chain connects TRBV2 to TRBJ1-5; 10 positions match TRBD1. The CDR3 spans 15 residues. The J segment lost 2 bases and the V segment lost 4 bases, leaving 2 bases of the junction unmatched. Germline lookup yields CDR1 SNHLY and CDR2 FYNNEI. CDR3 loop: CASSGDRGGNQPQHF. CDR3 nucleotide sequence: TGTGCCAGCAGTGGGGACAGGGGTGGCAATCAGCCCCAGCATTTT.

The CDR3 DNA reads TGCAGCGTTGGTTCGAGTAGCCAAGAAGCTTTCTTT. This translates into CSVGSSSQEAFF. The chain joins TRBV29-1 to TRBJ1-1; D is undetermined. The CDR3 extends over 12 amino acids. Germline assignment: CDR1 SQVTM and CDR2 ANQGSEA. V lost 4 bases to trimming and J lost 8 bases, with 14 bases between them.

The chain employs TRBV19 and TRBJ2-6; no clear D. Trimming removed 8 bases at V and 1 base at J, with 6 bases between. The CDR3 runs to 13 residues. The V gene's germline CDR1 is LNHDA and CDR2 SQIVND (reference sequence). The CDR3: CASPGSGANVLTF. Here the CDR3 DNA reads TGTGCCAGTCCTGGGTCTGGGGCCAACGTCCTGACTTTC. The full variable domain, completed using reference TRBV19 and TRBJ2-6, is DGGITQSPKYLFRKEGQNVTLSCEQNLNHDAMYWYRQDPGQGLRLIYYSQIVNDFQKGDIAEGYSVSREKKESFPLTVTSAQKNPTAFYLCASPGSGANVLTFGAGSRLTVL.

V is TRBV5-1 and J is TRBJ1-4; weak D call: TRBD1 (6 bases). This CDR3 spans 14 amino acids. Germline CDR1 reads SGHRS; CDR2 reads YFSETQ. The V end was cut by 5 bases, the J end by 6 bases, with 14 bases between. The CDR3 DNA reads TGCGCCAGCAGGACTGGGGGGCCCGATGAAAAACTGTTTTTT. Its translation: CASRTGGPDEKLFF.